This entry lists 29 T cell receptor beta chains sequenced from one sample in a study of cytomegalovirus exposure and HLA in healthy donors. The PCR was carried out with 60 Vbeta primers and 13 Jbeta primers. TCRdb's table, derived via immunoSEQ multiplex PCR, lists solely in-frame clones and lacks some. In the table there are roughly 180,000 clones, around 80% of which are singletons. The specimen sequenced was PBMCs. These receptors originate from a woman aged 55-69 years in good health and CMV-seropositive.

The chain uses TRBV7-9 and TRBJ2-7, with 8 nucleotides matching TRBD2. In germline, CDR1 is SEHNR, CDR2 FQNEAQ (reference sequence). The ends lost 5 bases at V and 0 bases at J; junction bases unmatched: 6. The CDR3 runs to 15 residues. The CDR3 loop reads CASSESGGGSYEQYF. The CDR3 region has the DNA TGTGCCAGCAGCGAGAGCGGGGGAGGCTCCTACGAGCAGTACTTC.

This chain uses TRBV18 with TRBJ1-4; D remains unclear. This CDR3 region has 15 residues. Germline CDR1 is KGHSH and CDR2 is LQKENI. Trimming cost V 3 bases and J 8 bases, with 16 bases left between them. The CDR3: CASSPSGRAGEKLFF. For the CDR3, the DNA is TGTGCCAGCTCACCCTCAGGACGGGCGGGGGAAAAACTGTTTTTT.

This clone was seen only once. V and J are TRBV28 and TRBJ2-1, with 13 bases matching TRBD2. The V gene's germline CDR1 is MDHEN and CDR2 SYDVKM. V trimming: 2 bases; J trimming: 4 bases; junction bases outside the gene matches: 2. This CDR3 spans 16 amino acids. Here the CDR3 reads CASSLMGLAGYNEQFF. As DNA, the CDR3 is TGTGCCAGCAGTTTAATGGGACTAGCGGGGTACAATGAGCAGTTCTTC.

The genes are TRBV29-1 and TRBJ2-5; 8 positions match TRBD2. The last part of the DNA fits TRBJ2-7 better; the J call may be wrong. The CDR3 has 15 residues. Looked up from germline, CDR1 is SQVTM and CDR2 is ANQGSEA. The CDR3 coding sequence is TGCAGCGTTGGTAGCGGACACGCGGGGGGTAACGAGCAGTACTTC. Its protein product is CSVGSGHAGGNEQYF.

This clone was seen only once. The chain joins TRBV5-6 to TRBJ2-7; 7 nucleotides line up with TRBD2. In germline, CDR1 is SGHDT, CDR2 YYEEEE. The CDR3 is 13 amino acids. V was pared by 4 bases and J by 6 bases, with 7 bases of the junction left unmatched. DNA for the CDR3: TGTGCCAGCAGCAAGGGAACGGGGGGCGAGCAGTACTTC. It encodes CASSKGTGGEQYF.

In its sample, this clone was seen a few times. The chain links TRBV5-1 to TRBJ1-5, with TRBD1 matching 7 bases. The J segment lost 2 bases and the V segment lost 4 bases, leaving 6 bases of the junction unmatched. Germline assignment: CDR1 SGHRS and CDR2 YFSETQ. The CDR3 sequence is 15 residues long. CDR3 sequence reads: CASSAWTGGNQPQHF. As DNA, the CDR3 is TGCGCCAGCAGCGCATGGACAGGAGGCAATCAGCCCCAGCATTTT. Combining the CDR3 with reference TRBV5-1 and TRBJ1-5 gives the whole variable domain KAGVTQTPRYLIKTRGQQVTLSCSPISGHRSVSWYQQTPGQGLQFLFEYFSETQRNKGNFPGRFSGRQFSNSRSEMNVSTLELGDSALYLCASSAWTGGNQPQHFGDGTRLSIL.

The V and J genes are TRBV6-6 and TRBJ2-7; possible D gene TRBD1, 5 bases. Germline V gives CDR1 MNHNY, CDR2 SVGAGI (reference sequence). CDR3 length: 14 amino acids. Trimming took 0 bases from V and 5 from J, leaving 11 bases between them. The CDR3 loop reads CASSYSKQGNEQYF. As DNA, the CDR3 is TGTGCCAGCAGTTACTCGAAGCAGGGCAACGAGCAGTACTTC.

The rearrangement uses TRBV5-6 and TRBJ2-7; tentatively, D is TRBD2 (5 bases). The CDR3 contains 12 residues. The V end lost 0 bases, the J end lost 12 bases, and 13 bases lay between the germline ends. Germline loops: CDR1 SGHDT, CDR2 YYEEEE. The DNA of the CDR3 is TGTGCCAGCAGCTTGGTTACGGGGAGCGGGTACTTC. It translates to CASSLVTGSGYF.

This clone was detected a few times. J is TRBJ2-3 and V is TRBV28; the D gene is possibly TRBD1 (5 bases). Germline values: CDR1 MDHEN, CDR2 SYDVKM. V gave up 2 bases and J gave up 1 base, with 10 bases separating them. The CDR3 is made up of 15 amino acids. The CDR3 sequence: CASSLGRAGTDTQYF. In nucleotides, the CDR3 is TGTGCCAGCAGTTTAGGCAGGGCGGGCACAGATACGCAGTATTTT.

This sequence joins TRBV11-2 and TRBJ2-5; 8 nucleotides agree with TRBD2. With the DNA end fitting TRBJ2-7 better, the J assignment may be wrong. This CDR3 spans 16 amino acids. The germline V gene encodes CDR1 SGHAT and CDR2 FQNNGV. CDR3 residues: CASSPVRTSSPYEQYF. In nucleotides, the CDR3 is TGTGCCAGCAGCCCCGTCCGGACTAGCTCCCCCTACGAGCAGTACTTC.

This clone was found a few times. V gene TRBV7-8 combines with J gene TRBJ2-5, with D unresolved. The CDR3 totals 15 residues. Germline V gene sequence: CDR1 SGHVS, CDR2 FQNEAQ. V lost 3 bases, J lost 4 bases, and 15 bases lay in between. The DNA of the CDR3 is TGTGCCAGCAGCTTGGAAGGCTTTACAGTAGAGACCCAGTACTTC. As protein: CASSLEGFTVETQYF. Complete variable domain (other parts from reference TRBV7-8 and TRBJ2-5): GAGVSQSPRYKVAKRGQDVALRCDPISGHVSLFWYQQALGQGPEFLTYFQNEAQLDKSGLPSDRFFAERPEGSVSTLKIQRTQQEDSAVYLCASSLEGFTVETQYFGPGTRLLVL.

This sequence joins TRBV5-1 and TRBJ2-5; a possible D gene is TRBD1 (6 bases). The better agreement between TRBJ2-7 and the DNA end casts doubt on the J call. The CDR3 spans 15 residues. From germline, CDR1 is SGHRS and CDR2 YFSETQ. The CDR3 DNA follows: TGCGCCAGCAGCTTGGTGGACGACAGGCCCTACGAGCAGTACTTC. This translates into CASSLVDDRPYEQYF.

This chain joins TRBV4-1 and TRBJ2-1; TRBD2 matches 9 bases. J lost 0 bases, V lost 2 bases, and 11 bases had no gene match. The CDR3 covers 19 residues. Per germline, CDR1 MGHRA and CDR2 YSYEKL. The CDR3 DNA reads TGCGCCAGCAGCCAACCCAGGGGTAGCGGGAGCCTCTCCTACAATGAGCAGTTCTTC. Translation: CASSQPRGSGSLSYNEQFF.

The V call is TRBV5-1, the J call TRBJ2-2; 12 nucleotides agree with TRBD2. Per germline, CDR1 SGHRS and CDR2 YFSETQ. The V gene end was trimmed by 3 bases and the J gene end by 0 bases; junction bases not matched to a gene: 3. The CDR3 spans 17 residues. As DNA, the CDR3 is TGCGCCAGCAGCTCTGGGACTAGCGGGTCGAACACCGGGGAGCTGTTTTTT. Its translation is CASSSGTSGSNTGELFF.

This chain joins TRBV28 and TRBJ2-3; 12 positions match TRBD2. CDR1 and CDR2 from the germline V gene are MDHEN and SYDVKM. After removal of 7 bases from V and 1 base from J, the junction contained 12 bases not matched to a gene. This CDR3 is built from 18 residues. For the CDR3, the DNA is TGTGCCAGCAAGACAGGGGGACGACTAGCGGGGGGCACAGATACGCAGTATTTT. It codes for CASKTGGRLAGGTDTQYF. Looking up the rest from reference TRBV28 and TRBJ2-3 gives the full variable domain: DVKVTQSSRYLVKRTGEKVFLECVQDMDHENMFWYRQDPGLGLRLIYFSYDVKMKEKGDIPEGYSVSREKKERFSLILESASTNQTSMYLCASKTGGRLAGGTDTQYFGPGTRLTVL.

As regards this clone: At one boundary the junction diverges from the germline segment, which might be a read error. The chain links TRBV11-2 to TRBJ2-4, with a possible D match to TRBD2 (5 bases). Germline CDR1 reads SGHAT; CDR2 reads FQNNGV. The CDR3 runs to 12 residues. The CDR3 loop reads CASKTPGNSQYF. CDR3 nucleotides: TGTGCCAGCAAAACCCCGGGGAACAGTCAGTACTTC.

The genes are TRBV5-1 and TRBJ2-7; D call uncertain. The germline V gene encodes CDR1 SGHRS and CDR2 YFSETQ. V was trimmed by 4 bases and J by 5 bases, leaving 16 bases between them. The CDR3 extends over 14 amino acids. CDR3 bases: TGCGCCAGCAGCCCGACGACTGCTTCCCACGAGCAGTACTTC. It yields the protein CASSPTTASHEQYF.

The chain carries TRBV6-5 and TRBJ1-3; no definite D call. The CDR3 is 15 amino acids. V was clipped by 6 bases and J by 0 bases, with 12 bases between them. Germline-derived CDR1 and CDR2 are MNHEY and SVGAGI. The DNA of the CDR3 is TGTGCCAGCAGCCCGTCGGTGAGCTCTGGAAACACCATATATTTT. Translation gives CASSPSVSSGNTIYF.

The chain links TRBV5-5 to TRBJ2-5; D unclear. Germline lookup yields CDR1 SGHKS and CDR2 YYEKEE (reference sequence). The V and J ends lost 0 bases and 5 bases respectively, with 17 bases between them. The length of the CDR3 is 16 residues. As DNA, the CDR3 is TGTGCCAGCAGCTTGGCCGCGACATCCCGACGGGAGACCCAGTACTTC. Its translation is CASSLAATSRRETQYF.

The chain uses TRBV19 and TRBJ1-2; 7 bases are shared with TRBD1. V lost 5 bases, J lost 4 bases, and 13 bases stayed unmatched. The CDR3 length is 16 residues. Germline CDR1 reads LNHDA; CDR2 reads SQIVND (reference sequence). This CDR3 reads CASSLNPLTGFYGYTF. The CDR3 DNA sequence: TGTGCCAGTAGTTTAAACCCCTTGACAGGGTTCTATGGCTACACCTTC.

The chain is built from TRBV18 and TRBJ2-7; D might be TRBD1 (5 bases). This CDR3 is built from 15 residues. Trimming took 4 bases from V and 0 from J, leaving 13 bases between them. Germline CDR1 and CDR2: KGHSH and LQKENI. Here the CDR3 reads CASSQRAGSSYEQYF. CDR3 sequence (DNA): TGTGCCAGCTCACAAAGAGCAGGGTCCTCCTACGAGCAGTACTTC.

V usage is TRBV19 and J usage is TRBJ1-5, with D unclear. The CDR3 consists of 15 residues. V lost 7 bases and J lost 0, with 13 bases in between. Per germline, CDR1 LNHDA and CDR2 SQIVND (reference sequence). CDR3 nucleotides: TGTGCCAGTACCGAGGAGGGCTATAGCAATCAGCCCCAGCATTTT. Its protein is CASTEEGYSNQPQHF.

The chain recombines TRBV5-1 with TRBJ2-1; the D gene is possibly TRBD1 (5 bases). The CDR3 totals 15 residues. Germline CDR1 SGHRS, CDR2 YFSETQ. V shed 4 bases and J shed 7 bases, with 18 bases lying between them. CDR3 DNA: TGCGCCAGCAGCAGTGGGGCCTTGGGTGAGAATGAGCAGTTCTTC. Protein: CASSSGALGENEQFF.

The chain recombines TRBV2 with TRBJ2-7, with TRBD1 matching 10 bases. Per germline, CDR1 SNHLY and CDR2 FYNNEI. There are 14 residues in the CDR3. Trimming at V came to 5 bases and at J to 6 bases, leaving 7 bases not matched to a gene. The CDR3 region is CASSPGTGVAEQYF. DNA of the CDR3: TGTGCCAGCAGTCCCGGGACAGGGGTGGCCGAGCAGTACTTC.

The chain links TRBV9 to TRBJ1-2, with TRBD1 matching over 9 bases. The CDR3 consists of 16 residues. V trimming: 3 bases; J trimming: 3 bases; junction bases outside the gene matches: 9. Germline CDR1 SGDLS, CDR2 YYNGEE. The CDR3 spells CASSGTPGQGDYGYTF. As DNA, the CDR3 is TGTGCCAGCAGCGGGACCCCGGGACAGGGTGACTATGGCTACACCTTC.

This clone has just one count. The chain is built from TRBV6-5 and TRBJ1-6; 9 bases agree with TRBD1. Germline V CDR1 and CDR2: MNHEY, SVGAGI. The CDR3 spans 15 residues. V lost 6 bases to trimming and J lost 12 bases; unmatched junction nucleotides: 12. The DNA for the CDR3 is TGTGCCAGCAGACACCCTGGGACAGGGTTTTTACCCCTCCACTTT. Protein sequence: CASRHPGTGFLPLHF.

This sequence joins TRBV9 and TRBJ2-6, with D possibly matching TRBD1 (6 bases). V was trimmed by 0 bases and J by 0 bases, leaving 10 bases between them. Germline V lookup: CDR1 SGDLS, CDR2 YYNGEE. This CDR3 has 17 residues. The DNA of the CDR3 is TGTGCCAGCAGCGTAGCAGGGACACGCTCTGGGGCCAACGTCCTGACTTTC. Translation gives CASSVAGTRSGANVLTF.

V gene TRBV2 combines with J gene TRBJ2-5; D might be TRBD1 (6 bases). The V and J ends lost 1 base and 5 bases respectively, with 11 bases between them. The CDR3 has 14 amino acids. The V gene's germline CDR1 is SNHLY and CDR2 FYNNEI. The CDR3 protein is CASSEGWTAETQYF. The DNA of the CDR3 is TGTGCCAGCAGTGAAGGGTGGACAGCGGAGACCCAGTACTTC.

V and J are TRBV29-1 and TRBJ2-2, with TRBD1 matching over 10 bases. This CDR3 comprises 13 residues. Unmatched junction bases numbered 3, after V lost 6 bases and J lost 5 bases. Germline V CDR1 and CDR2: SQVTM, ANQGSEA. The CDR3 region has the DNA TGCAGCGTGGGGACAGGGGCTACCGGGGAGCTGTTTTTT. Translated: CSVGTGATGELFF.